This entry is about one T cell receptor beta chain. Its matching antigen is unknown. This cohort consisted of healthy bone marrow donors. This PCR relied on a set of 60 Vbeta primers and 13 Jbeta primers. TCRdb's table, derived via immunoSEQ multiplex PCR, lists solely in-frame clones and lacks some. The top ten hold more than 0.35% of the sample, which has about 180,000 clones, more than 70% seen once. V lost 2 bases to trimming and J lost 9 bases; unmatched junction nucleotides: 13. The CDR3 loop spans 19 amino acids. Germline loops: CDR1 MGHRA, CDR2 YSYEKL. This record belongs to a study of cytomegalovirus exposure and HLA in healthy donors. Notes on the study in general: Researchers had no immune exposure information except CMV serostatus available. Prior analysis indicated that the majority of TCR beta V segments exhibited productivity approximately 90% or approximately 30% of the time.

The chain couples TRBV4-1 to TRBJ2-1; 16 bases fit TRBD2. The TCR originated in a boy between 2 and 10 years old in good health and CMV-seronegative. Sequencing was performed on PBMCs. The CDR3 loop is CASSQFWPGTSGRASEQFF. CDR3 in DNA: TGCGCCAGCAGCCAATTCTGGCCCGGGACTAGCGGGAGGGCCTCTGAGCAGTTCTTC.